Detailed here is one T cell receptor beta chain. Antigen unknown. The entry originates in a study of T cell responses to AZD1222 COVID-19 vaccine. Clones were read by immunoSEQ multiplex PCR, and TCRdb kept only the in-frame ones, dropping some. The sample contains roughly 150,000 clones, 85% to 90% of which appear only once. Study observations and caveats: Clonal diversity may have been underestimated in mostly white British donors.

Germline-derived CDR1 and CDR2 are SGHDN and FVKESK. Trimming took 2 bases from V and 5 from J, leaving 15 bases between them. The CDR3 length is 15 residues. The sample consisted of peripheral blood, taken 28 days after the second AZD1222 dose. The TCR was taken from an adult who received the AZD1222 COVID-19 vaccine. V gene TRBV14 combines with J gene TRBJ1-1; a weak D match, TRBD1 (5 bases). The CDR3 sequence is CASSQLRGSVTEAFF. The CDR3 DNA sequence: TGTGCCAGCAGCCAACTTCGGGGGAGCGTAACTGAAGCTTTCTTT. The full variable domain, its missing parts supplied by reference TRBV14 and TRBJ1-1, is EAGVTQFPSHSVIEKGQTVTLRCDPISGHDNLYWYRRVMGKEIKFLLHFVKESKQDESGMPNNRFLAERTGGTYSTLKVQPAELEDSGVYFCASSQLRGSVTEAFFGQGTRLTVV.